The 19 T cell receptor beta chains given below trace back to one sample, sequenced in a study of blood T cell repertoires in COVID-19 (dated by TCRdb to 2018 to 2020). Receptor amplification or capture employed the immunoSEQ multiplex PCR assay. The source is immuneACCESS, and TCRdb retained only in-frame sequences with V and J called. Part of the clones is not carried over; for the studies checked, unresolved V genes explain less than half of this, and the remainder is unexplained. Present in this sample are over 100,000 clones, approximately 80% of which were seen just once. Clones ranked in the top ten supply approximately 3.5% of the sample. The sequencing sample was made of peripheral blood. The receptors were sampled from a woman of 80 years or more with active or convalescent COVID-19.

There are many counts of this clone. V gene TRBV7-2 combines with J gene TRBJ1-1; D is unclear. This CDR3 is built from 14 residues. The germline V gene has CDR1 SGHTA and CDR2 FQGNSA. Trimming took off 5 bases at V and 0 bases at J, with 10 bases between the two ends. The CDR3 nucleotides read TGTGCCAGCAGCCCCTTCCACATGAACACTGAAGCTTTCTTT. Its translation is CASSPFHMNTEAFF. The full variable domain, its missing parts supplied by reference TRBV7-2 and TRBJ1-1, is GAGVSQSPSNKVTEKGKDVELRCDPISGHTALYWYRQSLGQGLEFLIYFQGNSAPDKSGLPSDRFSAERTGGSVSTLTIQRTQQEDSAVYLCASSPFHMNTEAFFGQGTRLTVV.

The V call is TRBV6-5, the J call TRBJ1-6; TRBD1 matches 9 bases. Trimming at V came to 6 bases and at J to 7 bases, leaving 7 bases not matched to a gene. This CDR3 is 15 amino acids long. Germline assignment: CDR1 MNHEY and CDR2 SVGAGI. CDR3 region: CASSSTGTGNSPLHF. CDR3 nucleotide sequence: TGTGCCAGCAGCTCTACCGGGACAGGGAATTCACCCCTCCACTTT.

This chain joins TRBV11-2 and TRBJ2-4; tentative D call: TRBD1 (6 bases). The CDR3 has 16 amino acids. V dropped 7 bases and J dropped 2 bases, with 18 bases sitting between them. Germline V CDR1 and CDR2: SGHAT, FQNNGV. The CDR3 coding sequence is TGTGCCAGCACTGTAGAGGGGGTTGAGTCCAAAAACATTCAGTACTTC. The encoded protein is CASTVEGVESKNIQYF.

This rearrangement joins TRBV5-1 to TRBJ2-1, with 9 nucleotides matching TRBD2. The V gene's germline CDR1 is SGHRS and CDR2 YFSETQ. The CDR3 has 15 amino acids. V shed 0 bases and J 9 bases; nucleotides not matched to a gene: 7. CDR3 sequence: CASSLDVAGAGEQFF. CDR3 coding DNA: TGCGCCAGCAGCTTGGATGTAGCGGGGGCGGGTGAGCAGTTCTTC.

The chain carries TRBV28 and TRBJ1-3; TRBD1 matches 7 bases. Germline V gene sequence: CDR1 MDHEN, CDR2 SYDVKM. The CDR3 runs to 13 residues. V dropped 6 bases and J dropped 6; count of bases not matched to a gene: 5. DNA for the CDR3: TGTGCCAGCAGGTTAACAGGGGTAAACACCATATATTTT. This codes for CASRLTGVNTIYF.

V gene TRBV5-4 combines with J gene TRBJ1-2; no firm D call. Germline CDR1 reads SGHNT; CDR2 reads YYREEE (reference sequence). The CDR3 is 15 residues long. V was cut by 4 bases and J by 4 bases, with 17 bases left in between. CDR3 DNA: TGTGCCAGCAGCCCAGGAGGGAATTTGGTCTATGGCTACACCTTC. Amino acids: CASSPGGNLVYGYTF.

The chain has TRBV3-1 (or the pseudogene TRBV3-2) and TRBJ1-6; 7 bases line up with TRBD1. The germline V gene encodes CDR1 LGHDT and CDR2 YNNKEL (reference sequence). The V gene end was trimmed by 2 bases and the J gene end by 7 bases; junction bases not matched to a gene: 11. There are 17 residues in the CDR3. This CDR3 is CASSQNPGQTRNSPLHF. The CDR3 nucleotides are TGTGCCAGCAGCCAAAACCCGGGACAGACTAGAAATTCACCCCTCCACTTT.

The chain uses TRBV6-5 and TRBJ1-5; 9 bases agree with TRBD1. Germline V CDR1 and CDR2: MNHEY, SVGAGI. V was pared by 6 bases and J by 3 bases, with 6 bases of the junction left unmatched. The CDR3 loop spans 15 amino acids. The CDR3 DNA sequence: TGTGCCAGCAGCGCGACAGGGGGGAACAATCAGCCCCAGCATTTT. Translating it yields CASSATGGNNQPQHF.

The chain employs TRBV19 and TRBJ1-2, with a tentative D call TRBD1 (5 bases). Germline values: CDR1 LNHDA, CDR2 SQIVND (reference sequence). The CDR3 extends over 13 amino acids. The V end lost 6 bases, the J end lost 5 bases, and 13 bases lay between the germline ends. The CDR3 nucleotides read TGTGCCAGTAGGGCAGGGCAGAGTTATGGCTACACCTTC. It codes for CASRAGQSYGYTF.

The CDR3 DNA is TGTGCCAGCAGCTTTGACAACGGATACGACACTGAAGCTTTCTTT. Residues: CASSFDNGYDTEAFF. The genes are TRBV11-1 and TRBJ1-1; D not resolved. The V gene's germline CDR1 is SGHAT and CDR2 FQDESV (reference sequence). The CDR3 loop spans 15 amino acids. The V end was cut by 3 bases, the J end by 3 bases, with 14 bases between.

The DNA of the CDR3 is TGTGCCAGCAGCCTGGGGCTGGCTGAAGCTTTCTTT. Translation gives CASSLGLAEAFF. This chain connects TRBV3-1 (or the pseudogene TRBV3-2) to TRBJ1-1; perhaps TRBD1 as D (5 bases). This CDR3 comprises 12 residues. The germline V gene encodes CDR1 LGHDT and CDR2 YNNKEL (reference sequence). The ends were cut back, 4 bases at V and 6 bases at J, with 9 bases in the middle.

Only one count was recorded for this clone. The chain has TRBV6-1 and TRBJ1-1, with TRBD1 as a possible D gene (6 bases). Germline V CDR1 and CDR2: MNHNS, SASEGT. V dropped 3 bases and J dropped 1 base, with 18 bases sitting between them. This CDR3 comprises 17 residues. The CDR3 is CASSDPGTHGANTEAFF. The CDR3, as DNA: TGTGCCAGCAGTGACCCCGGGACACATGGGGCGAACACTGAAGCTTTCTTT.

The V gene is TRBV5-6, the J gene TRBJ1-4, with TRBD1 matching 8 bases. CDR1 and CDR2 from the germline V gene are SGHDT and YYEEEE. The CDR3 has 14 residues. After removal of 4 bases from V and 8 bases from J, the junction contained 7 bases not matched to a gene. The CDR3 reads CASSPQGGREKLFF. CDR3 in DNA: TGTGCCAGCAGCCCACAGGGGGGAAGGGAAAAACTGTTTTTT.

V is TRBV7-9 and J is TRBJ2-2, with D perhaps TRBD1 (6 bases). The V end lost 3 bases, the J end lost 5 bases, and 10 bases lay between the germline ends. CDR1 and CDR2 (germline): SEHNR, FQNEAQ (reference sequence). The CDR3 consists of 14 residues. The CDR3 region is CASSFPGVTGELFF. CDR3 nucleotides: TGTGCCAGCAGCTTTCCAGGGGTAACCGGGGAGCTGTTTTTT.

The CDR3 DNA is TGTGCCATCAGTGAGACGATGGGACAGGGGAATCAGCCCCAGCATTTT. Amino acid sequence: CAISETMGQGNQPQHF. The J gene is TRBJ1-5, the V gene TRBV10-3; 10 positions match TRBD1. Germline CDR1 ENHRY, CDR2 SYGVKD. With 2 bases clipped from V and 4 bases from J, the junction kept 5 bases outside the gene matches. The CDR3 loop spans 16 amino acids.

The rearrangement links TRBV27 to TRBJ2-7; 8 bases agree with TRBD1. The CDR3 has 13 amino acids. Trimming at V came to 7 bases and at J to 4 bases, leaving 6 bases not matched to a gene. In germline, CDR1 is MNHEY, CDR2 SMNVEV (reference sequence). This chain's CDR3 is CASTRTGSYEQYF. DNA for the CDR3: TGTGCCAGCACGCGGACAGGGTCTTACGAGCAGTACTTC.

The rearrangement uses TRBV18 and TRBJ1-5; D is possibly TRBD1 (5 bases). Germline CDR1 and CDR2: KGHSH and LQKENI. Trimming pared 1 base from V and 5 bases from J, leaving 9 bases between. The CDR3 contains 14 residues. The DNA of the CDR3 is TGTGCCAGCTCACCACGCCAGGGCGATCAGCCCCAGCATTTT. Protein product: CASSPRQGDQPQHF. Variable domain in full (rest from reference TRBV18 and TRBJ1-5): NAGVMQNPRHLVRRRGQEARLRCSPMKGHSHVYWYRQLPEEGLKFMVYLQKENIIDESGMPKERFSAEFPKEGPSILRIQQVVRGDSAAYFCASSPRQGDQPQHFGDGTRLSIL.

V is TRBV5-6 and J is TRBJ1-1; D unresolved. Trimming cost V 2 bases and J 10 bases, with 18 bases left between them. Germline V CDR1 and CDR2: SGHDT, YYEEEE. This CDR3 has 14 residues. The CDR3 reads CASSFSSAEGLAFF. The CDR3 DNA follows: TGTGCCAGCAGCTTTTCATCCGCCGAGGGCTTAGCTTTCTTT.

This clone was counted only a few times. The chain couples TRBV28 to TRBJ1-1; 8 positions match TRBD1. The CDR3 totals 15 residues. Germline assignment: CDR1 MDHEN and CDR2 SYDVKM. V shed 8 bases, J shed 3 bases, and the junction held 11 bases outside the gene matches. The CDR3 loop reads CASDADREGYTEAFF. CDR3 nucleotide sequence: TGTGCCAGCGACGCGGACAGGGAAGGATACACTGAAGCTTTCTTT.